This T cell receptor (beta chain) was identified in a study of cytomegalovirus exposure and HLA in healthy donors. The study's findings and limits: One variant, a missense change in DCLRE1C, was linked in a later analysis to TCR beta V- and J-gene trimming. Roughly even sequencing depth across donors was the assumption behind the presence/absence analyses. A later analysis appeared to link common viral pathogens to several of the most significant clusters.

A remark on this clone: What it recognizes is unknown. The junction departs from the called germline gene at one end, perhaps through a read error.

The PCR ran on 60 Vbeta and 13 Jbeta primers. Profiled with immunoSEQ multiplex PCR; TCRdb holds only in-frame clones, not every one. Its table records some 180,000 clones. All donors participated as healthy donors of bone marrow. Sequencing was done on a sample of PBMCs. The sequence derives from a man aged 25-40 years in good health and CMV-seronegative.

The CDR3 sequence is CASSGLANSHDF. The CDR3 DNA reads TGTGCCAGCAGCGGACTAGCCAACTCCCATGACTTC. This chain joins TRBV7-6 and TRBJ2-5, with 8 bases fitting TRBD2. The germline CDR1 and CDR2 sequences are SGHVS and FNYEAQ. This CDR3 region has 12 residues. Supplemented by reference TRBV7-6 and TRBJ2-5, the full variable domain reads GAGVSQSPRYKVTKRGQDVALRCDPISGHVSLYWYRQALGQGPEFLTYFNYEAQQDKSGLPNDRFSAERPEGSISTLTIQRTEQRDSAMYRCASSGLANSHDFGPGTRLLVL.